This T cell receptor (beta chain) was observed in a study of blood T cell repertoires in COVID-19. Overall study: T cells, B-cell-depleted T cells, or PBMCs supplied cDNA or gDNA.

Per the germline V gene, CDR1 is SGHKS and CDR2 is YYEKEE (reference sequence). This CDR3 has 14 residues. The ends lost 4 bases at V and 6 bases at J; junction bases unmatched: 6. Measured with immunoSEQ multiplex PCR; TCRdb has only the in-frame clones, and not every one. Found here are nearly 350,000 clones, around 90% of them singletons; the top ten hold roughly 3%. Sequenced material: peripheral blood. V and J are TRBV5-5 and TRBJ1-5, with 8 bases identical to TRBD1. This sequence originates from a woman younger than 35 who had recovered from COVID-19. The CDR3: CASSGSDRAQPQHF. CDR3 coding DNA: TGTGCCAGCAGCGGGTCGGACAGGGCTCAGCCCCAGCATTTT.